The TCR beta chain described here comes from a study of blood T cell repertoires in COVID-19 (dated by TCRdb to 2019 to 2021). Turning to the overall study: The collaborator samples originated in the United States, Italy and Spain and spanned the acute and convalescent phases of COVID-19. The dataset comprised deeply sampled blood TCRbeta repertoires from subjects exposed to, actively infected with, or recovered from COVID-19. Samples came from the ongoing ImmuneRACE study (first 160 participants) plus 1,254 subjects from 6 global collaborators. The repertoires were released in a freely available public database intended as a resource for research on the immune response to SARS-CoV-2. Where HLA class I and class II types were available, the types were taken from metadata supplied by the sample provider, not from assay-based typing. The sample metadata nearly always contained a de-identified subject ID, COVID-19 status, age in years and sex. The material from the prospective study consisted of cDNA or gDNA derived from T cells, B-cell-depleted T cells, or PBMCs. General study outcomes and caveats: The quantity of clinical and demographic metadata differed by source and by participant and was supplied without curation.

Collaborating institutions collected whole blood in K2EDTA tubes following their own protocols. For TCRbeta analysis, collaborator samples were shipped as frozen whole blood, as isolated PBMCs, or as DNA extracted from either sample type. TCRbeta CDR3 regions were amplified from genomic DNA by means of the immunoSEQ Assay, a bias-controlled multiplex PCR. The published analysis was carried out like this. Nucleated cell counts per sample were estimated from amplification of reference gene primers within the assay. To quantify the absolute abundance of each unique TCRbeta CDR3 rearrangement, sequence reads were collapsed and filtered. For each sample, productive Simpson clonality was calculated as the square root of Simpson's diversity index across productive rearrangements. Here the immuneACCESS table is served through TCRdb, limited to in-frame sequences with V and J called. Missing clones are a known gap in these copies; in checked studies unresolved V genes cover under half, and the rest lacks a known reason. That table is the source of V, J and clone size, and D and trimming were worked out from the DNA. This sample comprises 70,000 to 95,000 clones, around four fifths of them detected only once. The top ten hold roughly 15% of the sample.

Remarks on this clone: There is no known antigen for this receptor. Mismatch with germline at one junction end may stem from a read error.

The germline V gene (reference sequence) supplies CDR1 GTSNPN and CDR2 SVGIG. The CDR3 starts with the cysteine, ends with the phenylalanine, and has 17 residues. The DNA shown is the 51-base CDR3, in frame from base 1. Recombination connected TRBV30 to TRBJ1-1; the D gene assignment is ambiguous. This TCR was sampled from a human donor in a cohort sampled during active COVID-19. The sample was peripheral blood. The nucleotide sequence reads TGTGCCTGGAGGACCGCAGGTGCAATCGGCTTTGACCCTGATTTTTCTTTT. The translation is CAWRTAGAIGFDPDFSF.